The 10 T cell receptor beta chains below all came from one sample that was sequenced in a study of chemoradiotherapy in HPV16-positive cancers. Clones were read by immunoSEQ multiplex PCR, and TCRdb kept only the in-frame ones, dropping some. The data show roughly 20,000 clones, 75% to 90% seen once. This specimen consisted of blood, obtained from a patient who underwent chemoradiotherapy. These TCRs come from a human donor with HPV-associated anogenital cancer.

The chain has TRBV5-1 and TRBJ1-1; no clear D. This CDR3 contains 13 residues. Trimming took 1 base from V and 8 from J, leaving 12 bases between them. Germline V lookup: CDR1 SGHRS, CDR2 YFSETQ. In nucleotides, the CDR3 is TGCGCCAGCAGCTTGTCGAGCGTAGAGGAAGCTTTCTTT. It is translated as CASSLSSVEEAFF.

CDR3 nucleotide sequence: TGTGCCAGCAGCCTAACCGGGACAGGGGAGCTGTTTTTT. It is translated as CASSLTGTGELFF. V is TRBV5-6 and J is TRBJ2-2; weak D call: TRBD1 (6 bases). This CDR3 contains 13 residues. V lost 4 bases and J lost 8, with 12 bases in between. Germline loops: CDR1 SGHDT, CDR2 YYEEEE.

The chain uses TRBV9 and TRBJ1-1; 8 bases match TRBD1. The CDR3 is 17 amino acids. Per the germline V gene, CDR1 is SGDLS and CDR2 is YYNGEE. J gave up 0 bases and V 0 bases, and 7 bases lay outside the gene matches. CDR3 nucleotide sequence: TGTGCCAGCAGCGTAGCAGGGGGCTTGGTGATGAACACTGAAGCTTTCTTT. It codes for CASSVAGGLVMNTEAFF.

The chain uses TRBV19 and TRBJ1-2; D uncertain. The CDR3 has 14 amino acids. The V gene lost 3 bases and the J gene lost 8 bases, with 16 bases spanning the gap. Germline-derived CDR1 and CDR2 are LNHDA and SQIVND (reference sequence). The CDR3 DNA follows: TGTGCCAGTAGTATTTTCCCCGGCGAGCGCGGCTACACCTTC. It yields the protein CASSIFPGERGYTF.

The chain has TRBV28 and TRBJ2-7, with a tentative D call TRBD1 (5 bases). V lost 6 bases to trimming and J lost 5 bases, with 26 bases between them. The CDR3 spans 17 residues. Germline CDR1 and CDR2: MDHEN and SYDVKM. The CDR3 nucleotides are TGTGCCAGCAGCTTCCCGGCCAAACGAGTAGGGGTTGACGAGCAGTACTTC. Residues: CASSFPAKRVGVDEQYF.

CDR3 nucleotides: TGTGCCAGCAGCTTTGGCTTCGGGGGGAGTTTTTTAGCTTTCTTT. Its translation is CASSFGFGGSFLAFF. This chain uses TRBV5-6 with TRBJ1-1, with D perhaps TRBD1 (5 bases). The V end lost 2 bases, the J end lost 10 bases, and 21 bases lay between the germline ends. The CDR3 sequence is 15 residues long. Germline CDR1 is SGHDT and CDR2 is YYEEEE.

CDR3 residues: CASSPGTVNQPQHF. CDR3 coding DNA: TGTGCCAGCAGCCCAGGGACAGTCAATCAGCCCCAGCATTTT. The J gene is TRBJ1-5, the V gene TRBV5-6; TRBD1 agrees at 7 bases. Germline trimming cut 4 bases from V and 3 bases from J; bases unmatched to any gene: 4. The CDR3 extends over 14 amino acids. Per the germline V gene, CDR1 is SGHDT and CDR2 is YYEEEE.

J is TRBJ2-7 and V is TRBV4-3; D might be TRBD1 (6 bases). CDR3 length equals 15 residues. CDR1 and CDR2 from the germline V gene are LGHNA and YSLEER. V lost 0 bases to trimming and J lost 1 base, with 10 bases between them. This chain's CDR3 is CASSQDQDRSYEQYF. For the CDR3, the DNA is TGCGCCAGCAGCCAAGATCAGGACAGATCCTACGAGCAGTACTTC.

The rearrangement uses TRBV11-2 and TRBJ2-3; 9 bases are a match to TRBD1. The germline gives CDR1 SGHAT, CDR2 FQNNGV. This CDR3 contains 15 residues. V lost 3 bases and J lost 4; bases outside the gene matches: 5. The CDR3 coding sequence is TGTGCCAGCAGCTTTCGGGGGACAGGGTCAGATACGCAGTATTTT. Amino acid sequence: CASSFRGTGSDTQYF.

The gene calls are TRBV9 and TRBJ2-1, with 8 bases that match TRBD2. This CDR3 contains 16 residues. V lost 2 bases and J lost 5; bases outside the gene matches: 9. Germline V lookup: CDR1 SGDLS, CDR2 YYNGEE. The CDR3 DNA reads TGTGCCAGCAGCGTCCTGGCGTTAGCGGGGAACAATGAGCAGTTCTTC. Translating it yields CASSVLALAGNNEQFF.